Presented here are 20 T cell receptor beta chains from one specimen sequenced in a study of technical replicates of blood from a few donors. Generated by immunoSEQ multiplex PCR, the TCRdb table keeps only in-frame clones and is missing some. The table includes tens of thousands of clones, approximately 90% detected once. Sequenced sample: PBMCs. All receptors come from a human donor in good health. Some clones in this sample may be carry-over from other donors' samples.

The chain uses TRBV27 and TRBJ1-3, with no clear D. Germline V gene sequence: CDR1 MNHEY, CDR2 SMNVEV (reference sequence). This CDR3 is 14 amino acids long. V lost 3 bases and J lost 0, with 6 bases in between. In DNA, the CDR3 is TGTGCCAGCAGTTTGACATCCTCTGGAAACACCATATATTTT. It encodes CASSLTSSGNTIYF.

The chain recombines TRBV7-8 with TRBJ2-5; D is possibly TRBD1 (5 bases). The CDR3 loop spans 13 amino acids. Looked up from germline, CDR1 is SGHVS and CDR2 is FQNEAQ. The V end lost 3 bases, the J end lost 5 bases, and 10 bases lay between the germline ends. This CDR3 reads CASSLAGLETQYF. The CDR3 nucleotides read TGTGCCAGCAGCTTGGCAGGGCTGGAGACCCAGTACTTC.

V gene TRBV11-2 combines with J gene TRBJ2-5; D might be TRBD2 (6 bases). The CDR3 contains 14 residues. V lost 1 base and J lost 7, with 13 bases in between. Per germline, CDR1 SGHAT and CDR2 FQNNGV. The CDR3 loop reads CASSLGPRGGTQYF. In DNA, the CDR3 is TGTGCCAGCAGCTTAGGCCCCCGGGGAGGGACCCAGTACTTC. Full variable domain (rest looked up from reference TRBV11-2 and TRBJ2-5): EAGVAQSPRYKIIEKRQSVAFWCNPISGHATLYWYQQILGQGPKLLIQFQNNGVVDDSQLPKDRFSAERLKGVDSTLKIQPAKLEDSAVYLCASSLGPRGGTQYFGPGTRLLVL.

The chain uses TRBV5-4 and TRBJ2-7, with 7 bases fitting TRBD1. The CDR3 runs 15 residues. Germline assignment: CDR1 SGHNT and CDR2 YYREEE (reference sequence). The V and J ends lost 4 bases and 0 bases, in that order; junction bases with no gene match: 7. The CDR3: CASSPQTGASYEQYF. In DNA, the CDR3 is TGTGCCAGCAGCCCGCAAACAGGGGCCTCCTACGAGCAGTACTTC.

V is TRBV2 and J is TRBJ2-7; TRBD1 aligns across 8 bases. This CDR3 has 16 amino acids. The germline CDR1 and CDR2 sequences are SNHLY and FYNNEI. J was trimmed by 5 bases and V by 6 bases; bases with no gene match: 15. The CDR3 coding sequence is TGTGCCAGCAGACCTTTCGGACAGGGTGAGGAGGACGAGCAGTACTTC. As protein: CASRPFGQGEEDEQYF.

V gene TRBV9 combines with J gene TRBJ1-5; 8 bases line up with TRBD1. The CDR3 is 15 residues long. The V and J ends lost 2 bases and 6 bases, in that order; junction bases with no gene match: 7. Germline V gives CDR1 SGDLS, CDR2 YYNGEE. The DNA for the CDR3 is TGTGCCAGCAGCGTCCAGGGGGCCAAGGGTCAGCCCCAGCATTTT. Protein product: CASSVQGAKGQPQHF.

This CDR3 is CASRTGTGDYNEQFF. CDR3 coding DNA: TGTGCCAGCAGAACCGGGACAGGGGACTACAATGAGCAGTTCTTC. This chain connects TRBV5-5 to TRBJ2-1; TRBD1 matches at 10 bases. V dropped 5 bases and J dropped 3; count of bases not matched to a gene: 5. The germline V gene has CDR1 SGHKS and CDR2 YYEKEE (reference sequence). The CDR3 loop spans 15 amino acids.

V is TRBV10-3 and J is TRBJ1-3; D gene ambiguous. Germline CDR1 and CDR2: ENHRY and SYGVKD. Trimming removed 0 bases from V and 3 bases from J, with 12 bases in between. This CDR3 is built from 16 residues. The chain's CDR3 is CAISESGSLRGNTIYF. CDR3 DNA sequence: TGTGCCATCAGTGAGTCGGGGAGTCTACGTGGAAACACCATATATTTT.

The chain is built from TRBV27 and TRBJ2-3, with TRBD2 identical over 8 bases. In germline, CDR1 is MNHEY, CDR2 SMNVEV (reference sequence). The CDR3 has 12 residues. Trimming removed 10 bases from V and 4 bases from J; junction bases left unmatched: 4. The CDR3, as DNA: TGTGCCATTGGACTAGCCTCAGATACGCAGTATTTT. It yields the protein CAIGLASDTQYF.

The CDR3 loop is CASSVAGVAYNEQFF. In DNA form, the CDR3 reads TGTGCCAGCAGCGTAGCGGGAGTAGCCTACAATGAGCAGTTCTTC. This rearrangement joins TRBV11-2 to TRBJ2-1; the match to TRBD2 covers 9 bases. This CDR3 contains 15 residues. Germline V gene data show CDR1 as SGHAT and CDR2 as FQNNGV. With 5 bases clipped from V and 2 bases from J, the junction kept 4 bases outside the gene matches. Using reference TRBV11-2 and TRBJ2-1 for the parts outside the CDR3, the full variable domain is EAGVAQSPRYKIIEKRQSVAFWCNPISGHATLYWYQQILGQGPKLLIQFQNNGVVDDSQLPKDRFSAERLKGVDSTLKIQPAKLEDSAVYLCASSVAGVAYNEQFFGPGTRLTVL.

This clone was recorded a few times. The chain couples TRBV30 to TRBJ1-2, with 8 positions matching TRBD1. Germline V gene sequence: CDR1 GTSNPN, CDR2 SVGIG (reference sequence). V lost 5 bases, J lost 1 base, and 3 bases stayed unmatched. The CDR3 consists of 13 residues. The CDR3 sequence is CAWGGQGNYGYTF. The DNA for the CDR3 is TGTGCCTGGGGAGGACAGGGTAACTATGGCTACACCTTC.

This clone was found a few times. V is TRBV2 and J is TRBJ1-1; 8 nucleotides line up with TRBD1. CDR3 length: 14 amino acids. V lost 6 bases and J lost 1; bases outside the gene matches: 4. Per the germline V gene, CDR1 is SNHLY and CDR2 is FYNNEI. DNA for the CDR3: TGTGCCAGCAGAATCCAGGGGGCGAACACTGAAGCTTTCTTT. It yields the protein CASRIQGANTEAFF.

V usage is TRBV5-4 and J usage is TRBJ2-2, with 8 bases aligning to TRBD2. Trimming at V came to 3 bases and at J to 6 bases, leaving 7 bases not matched to a gene. The CDR3 consists of 15 residues. From germline, CDR1 is SGHNT and CDR2 YYREEE (reference sequence). CDR3 in amino acids: CASSSGTSRPGELFF. The CDR3 DNA is TGTGCCAGCAGCTCCGGGACTAGTCGTCCCGGGGAGCTGTTTTTT.

V is TRBV5-1 and J is TRBJ2-3; 10 bases map to TRBD1. The germline V gene has CDR1 SGHRS and CDR2 YFSETQ. Unmatched junction bases numbered 2, after V lost 6 bases and J lost 1 base. There are 14 residues in the CDR3. Here the CDR3 reads CASMTGGGTDTQYF. CDR3 bases: TGCGCCAGCATGACAGGGGGCGGCACAGATACGCAGTATTTT.

V usage is TRBV5-1 and J usage is TRBJ1-2; D not resolved. CDR3 length: 15 residues. Trimming shortened V by 6 bases and J by 2 bases, and 17 bases separated the two germline ends. The germline V gene encodes CDR1 SGHRS and CDR2 YFSETQ. The CDR3 sequence: CASTDPAVVNYGYTF. The CDR3 DNA sequence: TGCGCCAGCACCGACCCGGCGGTCGTAAACTATGGCTACACCTTC.

As DNA, the CDR3 is TGTGCCATAGGACAGGGGATCGCCGGGGAGCTGTTTTTT. This translates into CAIGQGIAGELFF. V is TRBV10-3 and J is TRBJ2-2, with 9 nucleotides matching TRBD1. Losses at the gene ends were 9 bases for V and 6 bases for J; bases not matched to a gene: 5. The V gene's germline CDR1 is ENHRY and CDR2 SYGVKD. This CDR3 is built from 13 residues.

The V and J genes are TRBV5-6 and TRBJ2-2; D perhaps matches TRBD2 (5 bases). The CDR3 totals 13 residues. Germline assignment: CDR1 SGHDT and CDR2 YYEEEE. V lost 5 bases, J lost 1 base, and 6 bases lay in between. CDR3 in amino acids: CASRAGNTGELFF. The CDR3, as DNA: TGTGCCAGCAGGGCGGGGAACACCGGGGAGCTGTTTTTT.

The chain links TRBV7-9 to TRBJ2-2; 8 nucleotides line up with TRBD1. CDR3 length: 14 residues. Germline V gene sequence: CDR1 SEHNR, CDR2 FQNEAQ (reference sequence). V trimming: 6 bases; J trimming: 7 bases; junction bases outside the gene matches: 7. CDR3 coding DNA: TGTGCCAGCAGGGCGGCAGGGGGCCACGGGGAGCTGTTTTTT. This codes for CASRAAGGHGELFF.

The V and J genes are TRBV18 and TRBJ1-5; 9 bases line up with TRBD1. Germline assignment: CDR1 KGHSH and CDR2 LQKENI. The CDR3 extends over 16 amino acids. J was trimmed by 0 bases and V by 2 bases; bases with no gene match: 2. The CDR3 loop is CASSPGDRDSNQPQHF. CDR3 nucleotide sequence: TGTGCCAGCTCACCAGGGGACAGGGATAGCAATCAGCCCCAGCATTTT.

J is TRBJ2-1 and V is TRBV7-3, with a weak D call TRBD2 (5 bases). From germline, CDR1 is SGHTA and CDR2 FQGTGA. Trimming stripped 4 bases from V and 4 bases from J, with 14 bases between. The CDR3 consists of 15 residues. CDR3 in amino acids: CASSYGNQKYNEQFF. Here the CDR3 DNA reads TGTGCCAGCAGCTACGGGAACCAGAAGTACAATGAGCAGTTCTTC. The full variable domain, completed using reference TRBV7-3 and TRBJ2-1, is GAGVSQTPSNKVTEKGKYVELRCDPISGHTALYWYRQSLGQGPEFLIYFQGTGAADDSGLPNDRFFAVRPEGSVSTLKIQRTERGDSAVYLCASSYGNQKYNEQFFGPGTRLTVL.